This T cell receptor (beta chain) was retrieved from a study of blood T cell repertoires in COVID-19. Study information: Samples of COVID-19 (acute and convalescent) were obtained from the United States, Italy and Spain.

Per germline, CDR1 MGHRA and CDR2 YSYEKL. J gave up 5 bases and V 0 bases, and 6 bases lay outside the gene matches. The CDR3 has 15 amino acids. Some clones are missing from TCRdb's copy, which holds only in-frame ones; the method was immunoSEQ multiplex PCR. The data contain around 120,000 clones, roughly 90% of them singletons. Material: peripheral blood. This clonotype was sampled from a man in his forties or fifties with acute or convalescent COVID-19. This chain uses TRBV4-1 with TRBJ2-7; 8 bases agree with TRBD2. CDR3 protein: CASSQEVGTRNEQYF. DNA for the CDR3: TGCGCCAGCAGCCAAGAAGTAGGGACTAGGAACGAGCAGTACTTC.